This T cell receptor beta chain was identified in a study of blood T cell repertoires in COVID-19. Turning to the study itself: Italy, Spain and the United States were the sources of the convalescent and acute COVID-19 samples. Sample material is recorded as cDNA or gDNA derived from T cells, B-cell-depleted T cells, or PBMCs.

Germline V gene sequence: CDR1 MNHNY, CDR2 SVGAGI (reference sequence). Trimming removed 9 bases at V and 0 bases at J, with 14 bases between. The CDR3 contains 14 residues. Under the authors' procedure: Reference gene primer amplification gave estimated nucleated cell counts. TCRdb keeps only in-frame clones here, not all; method: immunoSEQ multiplex PCR. That table furnishes V, J and clone size, whereas the DNA furnished D and trimming. Among 65,000 to 85,000 clones listed, about 91% were seen once. This sequence joins TRBV6-6 and TRBJ2-5; D is possibly TRBD1 (6 bases). This sequence was found in a man between 50 and 59 years old with active COVID-19. Sequencing used peripheral blood. The CDR3 coding sequence is TGTGCCAGTAAAAGAGGGGGTTACCAAGAGACCCAGTACTTC. Amino acid sequence: CASKRGGYQETQYF.